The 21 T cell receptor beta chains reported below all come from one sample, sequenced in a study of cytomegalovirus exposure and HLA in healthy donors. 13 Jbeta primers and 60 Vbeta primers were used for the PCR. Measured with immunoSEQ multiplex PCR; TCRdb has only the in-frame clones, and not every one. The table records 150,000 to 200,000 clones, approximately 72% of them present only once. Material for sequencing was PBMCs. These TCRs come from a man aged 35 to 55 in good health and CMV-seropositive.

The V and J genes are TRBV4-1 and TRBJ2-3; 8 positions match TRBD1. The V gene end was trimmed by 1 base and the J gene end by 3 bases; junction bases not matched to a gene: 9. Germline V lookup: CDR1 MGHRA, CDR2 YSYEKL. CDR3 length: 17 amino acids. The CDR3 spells CASSQGWTGKETDTQYF. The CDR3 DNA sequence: TGCGCCAGCAGCCAAGGGTGGACAGGGAAAGAGACAGATACGCAGTATTTT.

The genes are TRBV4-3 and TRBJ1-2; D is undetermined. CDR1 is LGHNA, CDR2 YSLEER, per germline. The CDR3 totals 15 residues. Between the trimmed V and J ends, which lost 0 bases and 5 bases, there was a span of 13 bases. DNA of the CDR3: TGCGCCAGCAGCCAAGACCCTTGGGGAGGATATGGCTACACCTTC. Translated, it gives CASSQDPWGGYGYTF.

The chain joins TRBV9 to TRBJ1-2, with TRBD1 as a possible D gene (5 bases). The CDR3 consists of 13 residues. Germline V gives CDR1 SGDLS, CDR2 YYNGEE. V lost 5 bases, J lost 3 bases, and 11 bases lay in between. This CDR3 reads CASRAGGDYGYTF. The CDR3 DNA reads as TGTGCCAGCAGGGCGGGGGGAGACTATGGCTACACCTTC.

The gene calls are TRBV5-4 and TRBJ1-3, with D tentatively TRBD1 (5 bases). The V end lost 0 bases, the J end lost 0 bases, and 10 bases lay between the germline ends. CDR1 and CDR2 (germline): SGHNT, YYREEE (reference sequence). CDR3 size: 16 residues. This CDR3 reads CASSLGGRYSGNTIYF. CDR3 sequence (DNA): TGTGCCAGCAGCTTGGGGGGCAGATACTCTGGAAACACCATATATTTT.

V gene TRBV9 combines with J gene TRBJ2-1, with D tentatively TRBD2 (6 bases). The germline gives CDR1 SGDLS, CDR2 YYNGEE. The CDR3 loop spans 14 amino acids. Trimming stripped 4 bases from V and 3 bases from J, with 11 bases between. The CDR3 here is CASSPPTSYNEQFF. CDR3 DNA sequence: TGTGCCAGCAGCCCCCCGACTAGCTACAATGAGCAGTTCTTC.

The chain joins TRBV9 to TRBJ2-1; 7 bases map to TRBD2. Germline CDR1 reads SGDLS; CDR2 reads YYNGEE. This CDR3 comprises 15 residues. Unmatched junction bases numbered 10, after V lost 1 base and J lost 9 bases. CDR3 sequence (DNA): TGTGCCAGCAGCGTAAGGGGTAGTGGGGGGGGTGAGCAGTTCTTC. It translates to CASSVRGSGGGEQFF.

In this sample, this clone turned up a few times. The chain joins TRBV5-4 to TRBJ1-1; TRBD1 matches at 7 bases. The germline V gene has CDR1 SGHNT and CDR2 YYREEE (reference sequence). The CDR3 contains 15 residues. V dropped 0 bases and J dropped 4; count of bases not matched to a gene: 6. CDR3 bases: TGTGCCAGCAGCTTGGCCCAGGGGGTGGGCACTGAAGCTTTCTTT. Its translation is CASSLAQGVGTEAFF.

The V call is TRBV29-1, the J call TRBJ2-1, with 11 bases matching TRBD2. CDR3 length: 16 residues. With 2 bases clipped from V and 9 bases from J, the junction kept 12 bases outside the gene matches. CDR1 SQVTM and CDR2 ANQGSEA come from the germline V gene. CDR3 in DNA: TGCAGCGTTGAACCCCTGACTAGCGGGGACCGTGGTGAGCAGTTCTTC. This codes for CSVEPLTSGDRGEQFF.

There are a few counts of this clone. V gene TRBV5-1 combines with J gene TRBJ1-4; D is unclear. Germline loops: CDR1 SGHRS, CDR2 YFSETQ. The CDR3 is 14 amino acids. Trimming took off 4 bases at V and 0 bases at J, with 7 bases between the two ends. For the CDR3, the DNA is TGCGCCAGCAGCCCTAGACCAACTAATGAAAAACTGTTTTTT. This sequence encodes CASSPRPTNEKLFF.

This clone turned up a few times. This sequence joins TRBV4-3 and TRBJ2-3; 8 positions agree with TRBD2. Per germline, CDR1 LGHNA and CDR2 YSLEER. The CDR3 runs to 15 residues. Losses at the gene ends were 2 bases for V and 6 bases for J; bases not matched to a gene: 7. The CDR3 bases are TGCGCCAGCAGCCAATCGCGGACTAGCCCGGATACGCAGTATTTT. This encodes CASSQSRTSPDTQYF.

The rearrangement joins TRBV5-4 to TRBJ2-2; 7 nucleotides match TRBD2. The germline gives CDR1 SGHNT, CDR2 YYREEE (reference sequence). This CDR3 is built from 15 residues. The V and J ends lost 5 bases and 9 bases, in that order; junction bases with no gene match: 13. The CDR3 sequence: CASSRISGDHRELFF. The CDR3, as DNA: TGTGCCAGCAGTCGAATAAGCGGGGACCACCGGGAGCTGTTTTTT.

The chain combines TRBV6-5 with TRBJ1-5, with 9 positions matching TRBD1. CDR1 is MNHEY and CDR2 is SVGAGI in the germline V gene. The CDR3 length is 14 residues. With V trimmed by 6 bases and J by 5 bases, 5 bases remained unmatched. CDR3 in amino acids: CASRTGQGHQPQHF. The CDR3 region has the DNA TGTGCCAGCAGGACGGGACAGGGCCATCAGCCCCAGCATTTT.

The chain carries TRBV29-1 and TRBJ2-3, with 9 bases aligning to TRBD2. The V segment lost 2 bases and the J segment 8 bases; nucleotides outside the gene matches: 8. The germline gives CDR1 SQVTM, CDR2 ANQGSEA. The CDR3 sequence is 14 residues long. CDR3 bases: TGCAGCGTTGAACCAAGCGGGGGGCCCGGTACGCAGTATTTT. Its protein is CSVEPSGGPGTQYF.

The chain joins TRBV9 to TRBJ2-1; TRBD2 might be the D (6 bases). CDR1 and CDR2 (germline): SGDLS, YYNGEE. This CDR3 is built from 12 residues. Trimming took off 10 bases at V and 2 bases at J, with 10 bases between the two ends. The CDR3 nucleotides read TGTGCCCCGGGGGAACCCTACAATGAGCAGTTCTTC. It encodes CAPGEPYNEQFF. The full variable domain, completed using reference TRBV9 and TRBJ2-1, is DSGVTQTPKHLITATGQRVTLRCSPRSGDLSVYWYQQSLDQGLQFLIQYYNGEERAKGNILERFSAQQFPDLHSELNLSSLELGDSALYFCAPGEPYNEQFFGPGTRLTVL.

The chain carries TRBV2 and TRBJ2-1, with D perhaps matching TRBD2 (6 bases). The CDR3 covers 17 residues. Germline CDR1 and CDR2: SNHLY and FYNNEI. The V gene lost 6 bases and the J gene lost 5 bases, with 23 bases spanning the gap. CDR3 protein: CASSIRASVRQDNEQFF. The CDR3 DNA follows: TGTGCCAGCAGCATAAGGGCTAGCGTACGGCAGGACAATGAGCAGTTCTTC.

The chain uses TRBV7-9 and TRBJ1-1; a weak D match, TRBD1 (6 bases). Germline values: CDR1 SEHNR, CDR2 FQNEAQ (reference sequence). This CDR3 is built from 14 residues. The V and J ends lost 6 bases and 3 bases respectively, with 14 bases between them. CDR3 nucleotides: TGTGCCAGCAGACTTGGGGGGGCGGACACTGAAGCTTTCTTT. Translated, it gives CASRLGGADTEAFF.

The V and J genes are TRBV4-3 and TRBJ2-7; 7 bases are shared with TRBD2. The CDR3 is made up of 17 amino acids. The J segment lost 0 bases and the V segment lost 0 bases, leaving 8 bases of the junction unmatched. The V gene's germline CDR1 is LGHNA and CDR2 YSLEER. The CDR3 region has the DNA TGCGCCAGCAGCCAAGATCTGGGGGGGGTGAGCTCCTACGAGCAGTACTTC. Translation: CASSQDLGGVSSYEQYF.

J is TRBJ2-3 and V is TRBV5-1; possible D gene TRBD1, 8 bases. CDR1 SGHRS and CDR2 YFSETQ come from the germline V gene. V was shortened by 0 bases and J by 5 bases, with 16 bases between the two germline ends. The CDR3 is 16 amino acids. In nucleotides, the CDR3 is TGCGCCAGCAGCTTGGGGTCTACAGGGGGGGGAGATACGCAGTATTTT. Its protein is CASSLGSTGGGDTQYF.

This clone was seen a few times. CDR3 residues: CASSGGTGSSPLHF. The CDR3 DNA is TGTGCCAGCAGCGGAGGGACAGGTTCTTCACCCCTCCACTTT. The chain joins TRBV9 to TRBJ1-6; 8 bases line up with TRBD1. This CDR3 comprises 14 residues. From germline, CDR1 is SGDLS and CDR2 YYNGEE. Trimming took 3 bases from V and 9 from J; bases not matched to a gene: 5.

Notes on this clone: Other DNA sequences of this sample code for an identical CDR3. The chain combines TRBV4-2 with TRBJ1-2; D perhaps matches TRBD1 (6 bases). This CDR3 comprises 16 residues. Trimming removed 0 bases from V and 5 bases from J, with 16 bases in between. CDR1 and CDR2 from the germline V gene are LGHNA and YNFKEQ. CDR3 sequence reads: CASSQDEVGGEYGYTF. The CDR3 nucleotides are TGTGCCAGCAGCCAAGATGAGGTAGGGGGTGAGTATGGCTACACCTTC.

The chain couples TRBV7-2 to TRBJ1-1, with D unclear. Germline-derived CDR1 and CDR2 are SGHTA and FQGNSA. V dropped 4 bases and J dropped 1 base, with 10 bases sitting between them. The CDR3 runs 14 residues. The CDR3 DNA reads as TGTGCCAGCAGCTCAGGCGTAACGAACACTGAAGCTTTCTTT. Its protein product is CASSSGVTNTEAFF.